The sequence of this TCR beta chain was determined in a study of tumor and adjacent non-tumor tissue in lung cancer. As for the study in general: Histology: 12 adenocarcinoma, a couple of squamous cell carcinoma, 1 small cell lung cancer.

This CDR3 comprises 17 residues. Germline values: CDR1 MGHRA, CDR2 YSYEKL. The template was RNA from unsorted bulk tissue. Donors were chemotherapy-naive, newly diagnosed lung cancer surgical patients in China, August–late 2014. TCRbeta libraries were built with three rounds of nested PCR, modified from ARM-PCR. MiXCR, applied by TCRdb to the multiplex PCR reads, yields one record per CDR3 protein. The data hold roughly 200,000 distinct CDR3 sequences, with 71% observed a single time. With regard to this clonotype: As yet, its antigen is unknown. At one boundary the junction diverges from the germline segment, which might be a read error.

Regarding the study as a whole: Top 100 clones took a larger repertoire share in normal lung. Tumor tissue had significantly higher TCR diversity than normal lung.

This chain connects TRBV4-1 to TRBJ2-1; maybe TRBD2 (5 bases). The clonotype was recovered from a man in his sixties with non-small cell lung cancer. Source material: lung tumor tissue. The CDR3 DNA reads TGCGCCGGCAGCCAAGAAGGACTCGCGACCCTGTACAATGAGCAGTTCTTC. Amino acids: CAGSQEGLATLYNEQFF.